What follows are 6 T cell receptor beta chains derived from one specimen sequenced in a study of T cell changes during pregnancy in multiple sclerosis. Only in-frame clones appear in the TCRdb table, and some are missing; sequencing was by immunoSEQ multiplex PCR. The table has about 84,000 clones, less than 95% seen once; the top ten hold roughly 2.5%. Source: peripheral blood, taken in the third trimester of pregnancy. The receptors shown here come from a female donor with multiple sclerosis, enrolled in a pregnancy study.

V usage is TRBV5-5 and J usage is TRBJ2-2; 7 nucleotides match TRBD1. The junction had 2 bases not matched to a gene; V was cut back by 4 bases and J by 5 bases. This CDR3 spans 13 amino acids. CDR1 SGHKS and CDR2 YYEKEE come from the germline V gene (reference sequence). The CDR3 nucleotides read TGTGCCAGCAGCCTACAGGGGACCGGGGAGCTGTTTTTT. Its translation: CASSLQGTGELFF.

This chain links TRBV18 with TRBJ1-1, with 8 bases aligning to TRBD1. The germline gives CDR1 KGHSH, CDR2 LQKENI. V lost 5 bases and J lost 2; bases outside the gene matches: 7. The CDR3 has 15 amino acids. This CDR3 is CASSTLQGGNTEAFF. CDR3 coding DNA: TGTGCCAGCTCAACCCTACAGGGGGGTAACACTGAAGCTTTCTTT.

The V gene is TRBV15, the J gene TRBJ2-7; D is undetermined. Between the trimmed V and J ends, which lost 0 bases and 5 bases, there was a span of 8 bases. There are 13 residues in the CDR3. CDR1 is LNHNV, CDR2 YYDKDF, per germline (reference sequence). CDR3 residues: CATSREEEDEQYF. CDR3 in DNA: TGTGCCACCAGCAGAGAAGAGGAAGACGAGCAGTACTTC. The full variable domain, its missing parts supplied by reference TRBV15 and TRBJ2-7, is DAMVIQNPRYQVTQFGKPVTLSCSQTLNHNVMYWYQQKSSQAPKLLFHYYDKDFNNEADTPDNFQSRRPNTSFCFLDIRSPGLGDTAMYLCATSREEEDEQYFGPGTRLTVT.

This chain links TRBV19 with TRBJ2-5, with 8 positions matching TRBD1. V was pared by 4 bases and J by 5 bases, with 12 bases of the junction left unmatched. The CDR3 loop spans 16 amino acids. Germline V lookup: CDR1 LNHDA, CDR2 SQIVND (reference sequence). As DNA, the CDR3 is TGTGCCAGTAGTACAGATGGACAGGGTGACTTCGAGACCCAGTACTTC. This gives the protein CASSTDGQGDFETQYF.

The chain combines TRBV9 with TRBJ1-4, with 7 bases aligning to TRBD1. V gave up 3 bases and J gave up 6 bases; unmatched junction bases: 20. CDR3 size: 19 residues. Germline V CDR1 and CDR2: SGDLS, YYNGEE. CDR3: CASSAPQTGMGVLDEKLFF. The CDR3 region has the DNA TGTGCCAGCAGCGCCCCTCAGACAGGGATGGGGGTGCTGGATGAAAAACTGTTTTTT.

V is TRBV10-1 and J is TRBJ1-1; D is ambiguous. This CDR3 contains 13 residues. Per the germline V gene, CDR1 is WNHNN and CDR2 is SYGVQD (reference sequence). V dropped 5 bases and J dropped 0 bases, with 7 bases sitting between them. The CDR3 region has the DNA TGCGCCAGCAGTCCGCACTTGAACACTGAAGCTTTCTTT. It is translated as CASSPHLNTEAFF.